Presented here are 13 T cell receptor beta chains from one specimen sequenced in a study of graft-versus-host responses after intestinal transplantation (dated by TCRdb to the early 2020s). Libraries were made using the immunoSEQ multiplex PCR assay. TCRdb holds this immuneACCESS table with in-frame rearrangements only. Some clones are missing; in checked studies, unresolved V genes explain under half, and the rest has no known cause. This sample is represented by tens of thousands of clones; roughly 91% of them were singletons. The leading ten clones occupy around 8% of the sample. No antigen is known for these receptors. This specimen's time point label, per the study, means: cells obtained before transplantation from donor or recipient. The starting material was unstimulated CD8+ T cells sorted from spleen or lymph node cells, obtained before transplant. The origin of the receptors is a human donor who was the organ donor for an intestinal transplant.

V and J are TRBV5-1 and TRBJ2-7, with TRBD1 matching 7 bases. Germline CDR1 SGHRS, CDR2 YFSETQ. Trimming at V came to 0 bases and at J to 2 bases, leaving 8 bases not matched to a gene. The CDR3 covers 16 residues. CDR3 protein: CASSLGQGEFPYEQYF. The CDR3 DNA is TGCGCCAGCAGCTTGGGACAGGGCGAATTTCCCTACGAGCAGTACTTC.

This sequence joins TRBV7-9 and TRBJ2-2; D not certain. Germline V CDR1 and CDR2: SEHNR, FQNEAQ (reference sequence). V shed 3 bases and J shed 7 bases, with 6 bases lying between them. The CDR3 covers 12 residues. In nucleotides, the CDR3 is TGTGCCAGCAGCTTCGGCGGCGGGGAGCTGTTTTTT. Translated, it gives CASSFGGGELFF.

V and J are TRBV30 and TRBJ1-1; no clear D gene. Germline CDR1 is GTSNPN and CDR2 is SVGIG (reference sequence). CDR3 length equals 12 residues. Deletions cut 0 bases from V and 8 bases from J, with 10 bases between. The chain's CDR3 is CAWSVGSSEAFF. The DNA for the CDR3 is TGTGCCTGGAGTGTGGGAAGTTCCGAAGCTTTCTTT.

This clone was seen a single time. This CDR3 is CASSVLGGQDYGYTF. The CDR3, as DNA: TGCGCCAGCAGCGTCCTCGGAGGCCAGGACTATGGCTACACCTTC. V usage is TRBV5-1 and J usage is TRBJ1-2; no definite D call. The CDR3 totals 15 residues. V lost 4 bases to trimming and J lost 3 bases, with 16 bases between them. Germline CDR1 reads SGHRS; CDR2 reads YFSETQ.

The chain couples TRBV7-9 to TRBJ2-5; D is undetermined. This CDR3 region has 14 residues. The germline V gene encodes CDR1 SEHNR and CDR2 FQNEAQ (reference sequence). Trimming pared 1 base from V and 0 bases from J, leaving 6 bases between. The DNA for the CDR3 is TGTGCCAGCAGCTTAGACATAAACCAAGAGACCCAGTACTTC. The encoded protein is CASSLDINQETQYF.

This chain links TRBV18 with TRBJ2-3, with D possibly TRBD1 on 5 matching bases. V was trimmed by 3 bases and J by 6 bases, leaving 13 bases between them. The length of the CDR3 is 14 residues. Germline V gene lookup returns CDR1 KGHSH and CDR2 LQKENI. This CDR3 is CASSPMTADDTQYF. The CDR3 coding sequence is TGTGCCAGCTCACCCATGACAGCTGACGATACGCAGTATTTT.

The V gene is TRBV9, the J gene TRBJ2-7; D might be TRBD1 (6 bases). This CDR3 comprises 16 residues. Germline-derived CDR1 and CDR2 are SGDLS and YYNGEE. Trimming took 0 bases from V and 0 from J, leaving 13 bases between them. This chain's CDR3 is CASSVEPGVSSYEQYF. The CDR3 region has the DNA TGTGCCAGCAGCGTAGAGCCAGGGGTCTCCTCCTACGAGCAGTACTTC.

Concerning this clone itself: At one of its ends the junction is not consistent with the germline gene, which may arise from a read error. CDR3 amino acids: CAGSVRDSGFYGYTF. The CDR3 bases are TGTGCCGGCAGTGTAAGGGACAGCGGATTCTATGGCTACACCTTC. The chain has TRBV27 and TRBJ1-2; 7 positions agree with TRBD1. Germline assignment: CDR1 MNHEY and CDR2 SMNVEV (reference sequence). The CDR3 is 15 residues long.

V is TRBV4-2 and J is TRBJ2-2; D is ambiguous. Trimming pared 0 bases from V and 0 bases from J, leaving 5 bases between. Germline V gene sequence: CDR1 LGHNA, CDR2 YNFKEQ. The CDR3 is 15 residues long. The CDR3 loop reads CASSQELTNTGELFF. CDR3 nucleotides: TGTGCCAGCAGCCAAGAACTGACGAACACCGGGGAGCTGTTTTTT.

By sample fraction, this clone is medium-sized (0.01 to 0.1%). The chain carries TRBV19 and TRBJ2-7, with D maybe TRBD2 (5 bases). The CDR3 covers 14 residues. Germline CDR1 is LNHDA and CDR2 is SQIVND (reference sequence). Trimming stripped 5 bases from V and 3 bases from J, with 14 bases between. CDR3 DNA: TGTGCCAGTAGTCCGGTCGGAGGCGGCTACGAGCAGTACTTC. Translating it yields CASSPVGGGYEQYF.

This clone was counted once. The V and J genes are TRBV21-1 and TRBJ1-3; the table's D call of TRBD1 was not tested on the DNA. TRBV21-1 is assigned pseudogene status. This CDR3 contains 15 residues. Written as DNA, the CDR3 is TGTGCCAGCAGCACAACCGACAGGGCTATAAACACCATATATTTT. It encodes CASSTTDRAINTIYF.

The rearrangement uses TRBV5-6 and TRBJ2-3; 10 bases agree with TRBD2. The ends lost 5 bases at V and 0 bases at J; junction bases unmatched: 12. CDR1 SGHDT and CDR2 YYEEEE come from the germline V gene. The CDR3 consists of 18 residues. CDR3 DNA: TGTGCCAGCAGACCAGGACTAGCGGAGCTGACTAGCACAGATACGCAGTATTTT. Residues: CASRPGLAELTSTDTQYF.

The rearrangement joins TRBV28 to TRBJ1-5; D is undetermined. The V gene's germline CDR1 is MDHEN and CDR2 SYDVKM. The V and J ends lost 7 bases and 1 base respectively, with 20 bases between them. This CDR3 contains 17 residues. DNA of the CDR3: TGTGCCAGCAATGAGCCGGAGATACTTTACAGCAATCAGCCCCAGCATTTT. Its protein is CASNEPEILYSNQPQHF.